The present T cell receptor beta chain was sequenced within a study of cytomegalovirus exposure and HLA in healthy donors. Looking at the study overall: The roughly 110 validation repertoires used the same platform as the approximately 620 first-cohort repertoires (as reported by a later analysis).

As regards this clone: Its antigen is as yet unknown.

With 5 bases removed from V and 6 bases from J, the gap between germline ends came to 7 bases. The CDR3 runs to 11 residues. Germline CDR1 reads SGHTA; CDR2 reads FQGNSA. TCRdb's copy holds only in-frame clones and misses some; the assay was immunoSEQ multiplex PCR. The table includes about 190,000 clones, about four fifths detected once. Study-level results: Listed as cytomegalovirus-associated were over 150 TCR beta chains.

The chain uses TRBV7-2 and TRBJ1-1; D is possibly TRBD1 (5 bases). Sequencing was done on a sample of PBMCs. This sequence was found in a man aged 18 to 30 in good health and CMV-seropositive. The CDR3 loop is CASSPRAEAFF. The CDR3 coding sequence is TGTGCCAGCAGCCCCAGGGCTGAAGCTTTCTTT.